These 27 T cell receptor beta chains originate from one sample sequenced in a study of human T cells and chemical hapten exposure (dated by TCRdb to the early 2020s). Library preparation employed RACE. The sample was run on a NextSeq 500. Using fastp at Q25 and MiXCR, TCRdb reprocessed the public reads and kept productive beta chains. All rows with the same CDR3 protein become a single entry with the most common DNA and genes. Counted in this sample were around 380,000 distinct CDR3 sequences; 4.5% to 5.5% of them appeared once. The ten most abundant clones make up over 6.5% of the sample. The meaning of the sample's time point label: pre-sensitization, week 0. The treatment or condition label, read with the paper, signifies: therapeutic diphenylcyclopropenone sensitization with weekly scalp DPC. Sequencing was performed on whole blood, taken in connection with sensitization to the hapten diphenylcyclopropenone (DPC). The receptors come from a woman aged 18-29 years with alopecia areata. Some clones in this sample may be carry-over from other donors' samples.

This chain connects TRBV12-3 or TRBV12-4 to TRBJ1-2; D uncertain. V was cut by 5 bases and J by 8 bases, with 15 bases left in between. CDR3 length: 13 amino acids. The DNA of the CDR3 is TGTGCCAGCAGTACTAACCCCGTCCTCGGCTACACCTTC. It specifies CASSTNPVLGYTF.

This clonotype was found many times. The CDR3 loop reads CASKAAGMNTEAFF. DNA of the CDR3: TGTGCCAGCAAGGCGGCGGGGATGAACACTGAAGCTTTCTTT. The chain uses TRBV6-6 and TRBJ1-1, with unresolved D. The CDR3 consists of 14 residues. Per the germline V gene, CDR1 is MNHNY and CDR2 is SVGAGI (reference sequence). V was cut by 7 bases and J by 0 bases, with 12 bases left in between.

This clonotype was counted at least ten times. The genes are TRBV5-4 and TRBJ2-2; 11 bases match TRBD2. J gave up 0 bases and V 2 bases, and 3 bases lay outside the gene matches. The CDR3 consists of 17 residues. CDR1 is SGHNT, CDR2 YYREEE, per germline (reference sequence). DNA for the CDR3: TGTGCCAGCAGCTTTATACTAGCGGGGGCGAACACCGGGGAGCTGTTTTTT. Protein product: CASSFILAGANTGELFF.

This chain uses TRBV4-3 with TRBJ1-6; TRBD1 might be the D (5 bases). V was clipped by 2 bases and J by 1 base, with 9 bases between them. Germline V gene lookup returns CDR1 LGHNA and CDR2 YSLEER. The CDR3 runs to 16 residues. CDR3 nucleotide sequence: TGCGCCAGCAGCCAATCAGGGAAGTCCTATAATTCACCCCTCCACTTT. This sequence encodes CASSQSGKSYNSPLHF.

In its sample, this clonotype was seen a few times. V usage is TRBV6-2 or TRBV6-3 and J usage is TRBJ2-7; D might be TRBD1 (5 bases). The germline V gene encodes CDR1 MNHEY and CDR2 SVGEGT. Trimming cost V 2 bases and J 5 bases, with 13 bases left between them. The CDR3 extends over 14 amino acids. The CDR3 DNA sequence: TGTGCCAGCAGTTACGCACAGGTTGGGGACGAGCAGTACTTC. Amino acid sequence: CASSYAQVGDEQYF.

This clonotype was picked up many times. The genes are TRBV5-1 and TRBJ1-1, with D possibly matching TRBD1 (5 bases). V was cut by 7 bases and J by 3 bases, with 10 bases left in between. The CDR3 covers 12 residues. The germline V gene has CDR1 SGHRS and CDR2 YFSETQ. CDR3: CASHRGDTEAFF. DNA of the CDR3: TGCGCCAGCCACCGGGGGGACACTGAAGCTTTCTTT.

At least ten counts were recorded for this clonotype. The rearrangement uses TRBV29-1 and TRBJ2-7, with D possibly called TRBD1 or TRBD2 (5 bases each). Germline-derived CDR1 and CDR2 are SQVTM and ANQGSEA. V was trimmed by 4 bases and J by 5 bases, leaving 12 bases between them. The CDR3 is made up of 12 amino acids. CDR3 DNA: TGCAGCGTTGGAGGGGCCCAGAACGAGCAGTACTTC. This sequence encodes CSVGGAQNEQYF.

Only a few counts were recorded for this clonotype. The chain uses TRBV12-3 or TRBV12-4 and TRBJ1-3; D remains unclear. Between the trimmed V and J ends, which lost 6 bases and 0 bases, there was a span of 9 bases. The CDR3 has 14 amino acids. CDR3 in amino acids: CASSLASSGNTIYF. The DNA for the CDR3 is TGTGCCAGCAGCCTCGCCAGCTCTGGAAACACCATATATTTT.

This clonotype was counted many times. The chain joins TRBV18 to TRBJ1-3, with D uncertain. CDR1 is KGHSH, CDR2 LQKENI, per germline. The ends were cut back, 2 bases at V and 4 bases at J, with 12 bases in the middle. The CDR3 has 15 residues. CDR3 bases: TGTGCCAGCTCACCAGGATCTGTTTACGGAAACACCATATATTTT. It yields the protein CASSPGSVYGNTIYF. The full variable domain, in which reference TRBV18 and TRBJ1-3 provide the parts outside the CDR3, is NAGVMQNPRHLVRRRGQEARLRCSPMKGHSHVYWYRQLPEEGLKFMVYLQKENIIDESGMPKERFSAEFPKEGPSILRIQQVVRGDSAAYFCASSPGSVYGNTIYFGEGSWLTVV.

This clonotype was seen ten or more times. The genes are TRBV12-3 or TRBV12-4 and TRBJ2-7; TRBD1 might be the D (5 bases). Trimming took off 4 bases at V and 0 bases at J, with 13 bases between the two ends. The CDR3 sequence is 15 residues long. CDR3 in amino acids: CASSSSYRSSYEQYF. For the CDR3, the DNA is TGTGCCAGCAGTTCTAGTTACAGGAGCTCCTACGAGCAGTACTTC.

This clonotype has more than one count but fewer than ten. The chain uses TRBV6-1 and TRBJ2-7; D call uncertain. Germline CDR1 and CDR2: MNHNS and SASEGT. The V end was cut by 5 bases, the J end by 4 bases, with 9 bases between. The CDR3 sequence is 12 residues long. CDR3 sequence: CASSIGKYEQYF. CDR3 DNA: TGTGCCAGCAGTATCGGAAAATACGAGCAGTACTTC.

This clonotype was observed at least ten times. The chain recombines TRBV20-1 with TRBJ1-1, with TRBD1 identical over 7 bases. CDR1 and CDR2 (germline): DFQATT, SNEGSKA (reference sequence). The CDR3 has 15 residues. J lost 3 bases, V lost 2 bases, and 9 bases had no gene match. The CDR3 loop reads CSARIEQGGDTEAFF. In nucleotides, the CDR3 is TGCAGTGCTAGAATCGAGCAGGGGGGGGACACTGAAGCTTTCTTT.

Points on this clonotype: A read error may explain this, as a much larger clone is one base away. The genes are TRBV29-1 and TRBJ2-5, with 8 bases lining up with TRBD2. CDR3 length equals 14 residues. Germline assignment: CDR1 SQVTM and CDR2 ANQGSEA. In DNA form, the CDR3 reads TGCAGCGCCAGCGGGGGAGAGGGGGAAGAGAACCAGTACTTC. It is translated as CSASGGEGEENQYF.

This clonotype was observed at least ten times. The chain uses TRBV2 and TRBJ2-6; perhaps TRBD2 as D (6 bases). Germline V gene lookup returns CDR1 SNHLY and CDR2 FYNNEI. The ends were cut back, 4 bases at V and 2 bases at J, with 9 bases in the middle. The CDR3 has 15 residues. The CDR3 coding sequence is TGTGCCAGCAGTGTGGGGGGAGCTGGGGCCAACGTCCTGACTTTC. As protein: CASSVGGAGANVLTF.

In this sample, this clonotype turned up many times. V usage is TRBV9 and J usage is TRBJ2-7, with TRBD2 identical over 11 bases. The CDR3 consists of 16 residues. The germline CDR1 and CDR2 sequences are SGDLS and YYNGEE. The V gene end was trimmed by 4 bases and the J gene end by 0 bases; junction bases not matched to a gene: 6. The DNA for the CDR3 is TGTGCCAGCAGCCCGGGACTAGCGGCGAGCTCCTACGAGCAGTACTTC. It codes for CASSPGLAASSYEQYF.

This chain links TRBV6-6 with TRBJ1-4; 7 nucleotides match TRBD1. V shed 0 bases, J shed 5 bases, and the junction held 9 bases outside the gene matches. In germline, CDR1 is MNHNY, CDR2 SVGAGI (reference sequence). The CDR3 is 17 amino acids. This CDR3 is CASSYSRGGGTNEKLFF. Here the CDR3 DNA reads TGTGCCAGCAGTTACTCGAGAGGAGGGGGCACGAATGAAAAACTGTTTTTT.

This clonotype was detected many times. The chain links TRBV20-1 to TRBJ2-7; the match to TRBD1 covers 7 bases. The CDR3 contains 13 residues. Per the germline V gene, CDR1 is DFQATT and CDR2 is SNEGSKA (reference sequence). V gave up 1 base and J gave up 4 bases; unmatched junction bases: 4. CDR3 bases: TGCAGTGCTAGAGGTCCACAGGGGTACGAGCAGTACTTC. Its protein product is CSARGPQGYEQYF.

In regard to this clonotype: This clone may be a read error of a much larger clone one base away. J is TRBJ1-5 and V is TRBV6-6, with unresolved D. The germline V gene encodes CDR1 MNHNY and CDR2 SVGAGI (reference sequence). This CDR3 comprises 15 residues. CDR3 nucleotide sequence: TGTGCCAGCTGCCTCCTCTACAGTAGCAATCAGCCCCGGCATTTT. Translation gives CASCLLYSSNQPRHF.

In its sample, this clonotype was seen a few times. The CDR3 loop reads CASTPAEYNSPLHF. In DNA, the CDR3 is TGTGCCAGCACTCCGGCGGAGTATAATTCACCCCTCCACTTT. V usage is TRBV7-2 and J usage is TRBJ1-6; D unresolved. The CDR3 loop spans 14 amino acids. The germline CDR1 and CDR2 sequences are SGHTA and FQGNSA. V gave up 7 bases and J gave up 4 bases, with 11 bases separating them.

Many counts were recorded for this clonotype. The chain recombines TRBV7-2 with TRBJ1-2; D may be TRBD1 (6 bases). Trimming shortened V by 3 bases and J by 0 bases, and 20 bases separated the two germline ends. CDR1 is SGHTA, CDR2 FQGNSA, per germline. The CDR3 is made up of 18 amino acids. CDR3 sequence reads: CASSFYRDLKIANYGYTF. In nucleotides, the CDR3 is TGTGCCAGCAGCTTTTACAGGGACTTAAAAATAGCTAACTATGGCTACACCTTC. The full variable domain, with the rest looked up from reference TRBV7-2 and TRBJ1-2, is GAGVSQSPSNKVTEKGKDVELRCDPISGHTALYWYRQSLGQGLEFLIYFQGNSAPDKSGLPSDRFSAERTGGSVSTLTIQRTQQEDSAVYLCASSFYRDLKIANYGYTFGSGTRLTVV.

The chain uses TRBV6-5 and TRBJ2-7, with D perhaps TRBD2 (6 bases). The germline V gene encodes CDR1 MNHEY and CDR2 SVGAGI. This CDR3 comprises 16 residues. Trimming removed 0 bases from V and 4 bases from J, with 16 bases in between. CDR3 loop: CASSYSIGQEGYEQYF. Written as DNA, the CDR3 is TGTGCCAGCAGTTACTCGATAGGGCAGGAGGGGTACGAGCAGTACTTC.

Many counts were recorded for this clonotype. The chain carries TRBV6-5 and TRBJ1-2; D perhaps matches TRBD1 (6 bases). Germline values: CDR1 MNHEY, CDR2 SVGAGI. Trimming stripped 6 bases from V and 0 bases from J, with 8 bases between. CDR3 length equals 13 residues. The CDR3 here is CASRTGTNYGYTF. The CDR3 coding sequence is TGTGCCAGCAGGACAGGAACTAACTATGGCTACACCTTC.

A few counts support this clonotype. The chain is built from TRBV5-1 and TRBJ2-5, with a tentative D call TRBD2 (6 bases). This CDR3 contains 15 residues. V shed 0 bases and J shed 0 bases, with 9 bases lying between them. Per germline, CDR1 SGHRS and CDR2 YFSETQ. This CDR3 reads CASSLGASDQETQYF. The CDR3 DNA is TGCGCCAGCAGCTTGGGTGCTAGCGACCAAGAGACCCAGTACTTC.

This clonotype came up a few times. The chain combines TRBV7-2 with TRBJ2-7, with a weak D call TRBD1 (6 bases). The CDR3 runs 17 residues. The germline V and J ends were trimmed by 1 base and 1 base, with 17 bases remaining between them. Germline CDR1 SGHTA, CDR2 FQGNSA. Written as DNA, the CDR3 is TGTGCCAGCAGCTTAGTTGGATCGACAGGCCTATCCTACGAGCAGTACTTC. This translates into CASSLVGSTGLSYEQYF.

The rearrangement joins TRBV6-5 to TRBJ2-3; D gene unclear. The V gene lost 5 bases and the J gene lost 5 bases, with 11 bases spanning the gap. The CDR3 spans 13 residues. The germline V gene encodes CDR1 MNHEY and CDR2 SVGAGI. CDR3 nucleotide sequence: TGTGCCAGCAGTACTGGCGGCGGAGATACGCAGTATTTT. It encodes CASSTGGGDTQYF.

This clonotype was detected only a few times. The CDR3 bases are TGTGCCAGCAGCTTAGCCGCGACAGGGAGAGATCAGCCCCAGCATTTT. It is translated as CASSLAATGRDQPQHF. This sequence joins TRBV7-2 and TRBJ1-5; 7 nucleotides agree with TRBD1. Losses at the gene ends were 0 bases for V and 5 bases for J; bases not matched to a gene: 7. This CDR3 spans 16 amino acids. The germline V gene has CDR1 SGHTA and CDR2 FQGNSA. The variable domain in full, completed from reference TRBV7-2 and TRBJ1-5, reads GAGVSQSPSNKVTEKGKDVELRCDPISGHTALYWYRQSLGQGLEFLIYFQGNSAPDKSGLPSDRFSAERTGGSVSTLTIQRTQQEDSAVYLCASSLAATGRDQPQHFGDGTRLSIL.

This chain links TRBV14 with TRBJ1-2, with D hard to call. The ends were cut back, 0 bases at V and 8 bases at J, with 10 bases in the middle. The CDR3 spans 13 residues. Looked up from germline, CDR1 is SGHDN and CDR2 is FVKESK. This CDR3 reads CASSQDLRLGYTF. CDR3 DNA: TGTGCCAGCAGCCAAGACTTACGTTTGGGCTACACCTTC.